This T cell receptor (beta chain) was obtained from a study of blood T cell repertoires in COVID-19. Study in general: Collection of acute and convalescent COVID-19 samples took place in the United States, Italy and Spain. The analysed material was cDNA or gDNA that came from T cells, B-cell-depleted T cells, or PBMCs.

The CDR3 contains 14 residues. Germline values: CDR1 SNHLY, CDR2 FYNNEI. Losses at the gene ends were 6 bases for V and 9 bases for J; bases not matched to a gene: 7. Authors' methods: It was from reference gene primer amplification that nucleated cell counts were estimated. Sequenced by immunoSEQ multiplex PCR; TCRdb stores in-frame clones only, minus some. V, J and clone size are taken as reported in that table, and D and trimming were inferred from the DNA itself. The data show approximately 100,000 clones, roughly 83% seen once. This chain joins TRBV2 and TRBJ1-6; TRBD1 agrees at 8 bases. This receptor was taken from a woman aged 60-75 years with acute or convalescent COVID-19. The specimen sequenced was peripheral blood. CDR3 region: CASRATGEGSPLHF. The CDR3, as DNA: TGTGCCAGCAGAGCGACAGGGGAGGGTTCACCCCTCCACTTT.